The rows below give T cell receptor beta chains drawn from one sample of a study of neurological immune-mediated disorders. TCRdb independently ran MiXCR on the 5' RACE reads; one entry per CDR3 protein. The profile shows around 51,000 distinct CDR3 sequences, roughly 13% of them singletons. Sequencing used PBMCs. The receptors derive from a male donor with HTLV-1-associated myelopathy (HAM/TSP). The CDR3 runs from the conserved cysteine through the conserved F or W. A D gene is named only where the DNA matches it firmly. Clone sizes are given selectively: once, few, many, or a class where the clone is expanded.

CDR3 DNA: TGCGCCAGCAGCTACCTAGCGGGGGCGTCCGGCATAGCAGAGACCCAGTACTTC
CDR3 protein: CASSYLAGASGIAETQYF
V gene: TRBV5-1
D gene: TRBD2
J gene: TRBJ2-5
clone size: many

CDR3 DNA: TGTGCCACGAGTCCCGGGACAGGGCTCCGGACTGAAGCTTTCTTT
CDR3 protein: CATSPGTGLRTEAFF
V gene: TRBV10-3
D gene: TRBD1
J gene: TRBJ1-1
clone size: many

CDR3 DNA: TGTGCCAGCAGCTTAGCCAGGTCCTATAATTCACCCCTCCACTTT
CDR3 protein: CASSLARSYNSPLHF
V gene: TRBV7-2
D gene: -
J gene: TRBJ1-6
clone size: few

CDR3 DNA: TGTGCCAGCAGACCCACACGGAGTGGCTACACCTTC
CDR3 protein: CASRPTRSGYTF
V gene: TRBV6-2/TRBV6-3
D gene: -
J gene: TRBJ1-2
clone size: few

CDR3 DNA: TGTGCCAGCAGCCAAATGCCAGGGCACCAGGTCACTGAAGCTTTCTTT
CDR3 protein: CASSQMPGHQVTEAFF
V gene: TRBV3-1
D gene: -
J gene: TRBJ1-1
clone size: many

CDR3 DNA: TGTGCCAGCAGCTTCTCTGTTGTGGCCACCGGGGAGCTGTTTTTT
CDR3 protein: CASSFSVVATGELFF
V gene: TRBV5-6
D gene: -
J gene: TRBJ2-2
clone size: many

CDR3 DNA: TGCAGTGCTAGGATAGTACAAGAGACCCAGTACTTC
CDR3 protein: CSARIVQETQYF
V gene: TRBV20-1
D gene: -
J gene: TRBJ2-5
clone size: few

CDR3 DNA: TGTGCCAGCAGTCCACGGACAGGATACAATCAGCCCCAGCATTTT
CDR3 protein: CASSPRTGYNQPQHF
V gene: TRBV12-3/TRBV12-4
D gene: TRBD1
J gene: TRBJ1-5
clone size: many

CDR3 DNA: TGCAGTGCTAGAGATCCCAGGTTTGCGGGGGTCACAGATACGCAGTATTTT
CDR3 protein: CSARDPRFAGVTDTQYF
V gene: TRBV20-1
D gene: TRBD2
J gene: TRBJ2-3
clone size: many

CDR3 DNA: TGCAGTGCTAGAGGAGGGCATAGGGACGAGCAGTACTTC
CDR3 protein: CSARGGHRDEQYF
V gene: TRBV20-1
D gene: -
J gene: TRBJ2-7
clone size: few

CDR3 DNA: TGCAGTGCTAGTCTGACCCGGGGCGCATGGGGCTACACCTTC
CDR3 protein: CSASLTRGAWGYTF
V gene: TRBV20-1
D gene: -
J gene: TRBJ1-2
clone size: many

CDR3 DNA: TGTGCCATCAGTGATGGGACAGGGGGCATCCATGAGCAGTTCTTC
CDR3 protein: CAISDGTGGIHEQFF
V gene: TRBV10-3
D gene: TRBD1
J gene: TRBJ2-1
clone size: many

CDR3 DNA: TGCGCCAGCAGCTTCCGGGACAGGGGGGCGCTGAACACTGAAGCTTTCTTT
CDR3 protein: CASSFRDRGALNTEAFF
V gene: TRBV5-1
D gene: TRBD1
J gene: TRBJ1-1
clone size: many

CDR3 DNA: TGCAGCGTCATGGGCCTGGCGGAGCGGCAAGAGACCCAGTACTTC
CDR3 protein: CSVMGLAERQETQYF
V gene: TRBV29-1
D gene: -
J gene: TRBJ2-5
clone size: many

CDR3 DNA: TGTGCCAGCACCTACGGGACACTGGGGACTGAAGCTTTCTTT
CDR3 protein: CASTYGTLGTEAFF
V gene: TRBV2
D gene: -
J gene: TRBJ1-1
clone size: many

CDR3 DNA: TGTGCCAGTGCCCGATTACAGGAGTACCACTATGGCTACACCTTC
CDR3 protein: CASARLQEYHYGYTF
V gene: TRBV6-5
D gene: -
J gene: TRBJ1-2
clone size: -

CDR3 DNA: TGTGCCAGCAGCAAAGGGCCTGAGGAGACCCAGTACTTC
CDR3 protein: CASSKGPEETQYF
V gene: TRBV21-1
D gene: -
J gene: TRBJ2-5
clone size: many

CDR3 DNA: TGTGCCAGCCTGACACGTATTAGCACAGATACGCAGTATTTT
CDR3 protein: CASLTRISTDTQYF
V gene: TRBV6-1
D gene: -
J gene: TRBJ2-3
clone size: -

CDR3 DNA: TGCGCCAGCAGCCCTTTAACGGGGTTAGGGAATGAGCAGTTCTTC
CDR3 protein: CASSPLTGLGNEQFF
V gene: TRBV5-1
D gene: -
J gene: TRBJ2-1
clone size: many

CDR3 DNA: TGTGCCAGCAGCTTGGGGCAGGGAGAGTACGAGACCCAGTACTTC
CDR3 protein: CASSLGQGEYETQYF
V gene: TRBV5-4
D gene: -
J gene: TRBJ2-5
clone size: many

CDR3 DNA: TGTGCCAGCAGTTCAGGGGGCGTCCAGTTTGGGAACACTGAAGCTTTCTTT
CDR3 protein: CASSSGGVQFGNTEAFF
V gene: TRBV12-3/TRBV12-4
D gene: TRBD1
J gene: TRBJ1-1
clone size: many

CDR3 DNA: TGTGCCACCAGCAGAAAGACTAGCGGGGGGGCCTTTAGCACAGATACGCAGTATTTT
CDR3 protein: CATSRKTSGGAFSTDTQYF
V gene: TRBV15
D gene: TRBD2
J gene: TRBJ2-3
clone size: many

CDR3 DNA: TGTGCCAGCAGTGAATGGGCGACACCATCTGAGAATTCACCCCTCCACTTT
CDR3 protein: CASSEWATPSENSPLHF
V gene: TRBV2
D gene: -
J gene: TRBJ1-6
clone size: many